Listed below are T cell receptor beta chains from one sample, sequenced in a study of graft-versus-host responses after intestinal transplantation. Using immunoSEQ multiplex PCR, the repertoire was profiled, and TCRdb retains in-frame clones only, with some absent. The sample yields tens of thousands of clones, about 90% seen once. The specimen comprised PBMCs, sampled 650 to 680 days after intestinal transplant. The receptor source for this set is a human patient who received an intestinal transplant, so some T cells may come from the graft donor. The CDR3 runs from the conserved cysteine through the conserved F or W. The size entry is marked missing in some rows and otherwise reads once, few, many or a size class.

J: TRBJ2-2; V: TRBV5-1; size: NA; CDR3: CASSWGTGTNTGELFF
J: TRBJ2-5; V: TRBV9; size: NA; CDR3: CASSAPRGGVETQYF
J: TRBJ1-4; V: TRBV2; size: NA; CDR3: CASSEAHDTNEKLFF
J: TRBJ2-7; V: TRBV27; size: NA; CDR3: CASSSTVLVLYEQYF
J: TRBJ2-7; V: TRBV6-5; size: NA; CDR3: CASSYAGTGRYEQYF
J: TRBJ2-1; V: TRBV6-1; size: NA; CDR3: CASSPRQFF
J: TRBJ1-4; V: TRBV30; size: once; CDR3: CAWSLGSYSTNEKLFF
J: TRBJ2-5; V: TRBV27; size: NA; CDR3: CAAGGWETQYF
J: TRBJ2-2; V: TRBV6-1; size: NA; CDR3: CASSVGTGELFF
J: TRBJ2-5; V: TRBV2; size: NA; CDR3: CASSDVLLRGETQYF
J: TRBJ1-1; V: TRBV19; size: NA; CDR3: CASTGFEDRPLSEAFF
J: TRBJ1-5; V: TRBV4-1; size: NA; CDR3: CASSQLTGPSQPQHF
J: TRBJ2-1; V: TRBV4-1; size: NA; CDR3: CASSQLAGLISYNEQFF
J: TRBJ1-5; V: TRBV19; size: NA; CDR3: CASSIPGTYNQPQHF
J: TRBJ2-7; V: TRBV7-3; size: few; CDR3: CASSLQGYEQYF
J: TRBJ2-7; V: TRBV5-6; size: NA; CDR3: CASSVGQAYEQYF
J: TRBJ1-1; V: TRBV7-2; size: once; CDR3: CASSLYLNTEAFF
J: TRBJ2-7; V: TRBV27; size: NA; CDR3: CASSLSRSGEQYF
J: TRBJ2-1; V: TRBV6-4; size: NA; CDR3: CASSRNSRGQIGEQFF
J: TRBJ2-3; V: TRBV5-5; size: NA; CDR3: CASSLVTDTQYF
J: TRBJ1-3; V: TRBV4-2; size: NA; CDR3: CASSQDFRVGNTIYF
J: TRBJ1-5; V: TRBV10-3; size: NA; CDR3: CAISAIGFEPQHF
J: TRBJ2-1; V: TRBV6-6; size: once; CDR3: CASSYGGTTFSQQFF
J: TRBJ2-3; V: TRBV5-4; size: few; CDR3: CASSLGGQGTDTQYF
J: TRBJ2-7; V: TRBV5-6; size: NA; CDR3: CASSTAYEQYF
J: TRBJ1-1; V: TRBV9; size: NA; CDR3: CASSPRGGNTEAFF
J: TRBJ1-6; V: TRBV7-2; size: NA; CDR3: CASSTRQGTPLHF
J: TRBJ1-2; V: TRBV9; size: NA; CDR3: CASSVDEIIYTF
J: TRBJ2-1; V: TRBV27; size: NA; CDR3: CASRAGGASHNEQFF
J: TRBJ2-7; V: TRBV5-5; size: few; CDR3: CASEGVDNRYEQYF
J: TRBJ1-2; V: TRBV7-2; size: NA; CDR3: CASSLKRYGSSGYTF
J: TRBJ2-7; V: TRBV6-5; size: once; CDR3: CASSYAPGSYEQYF
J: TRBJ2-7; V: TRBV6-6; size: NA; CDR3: CASSPVGGPYEQYF
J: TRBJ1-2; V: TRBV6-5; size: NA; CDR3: CASSYSGFGYTF
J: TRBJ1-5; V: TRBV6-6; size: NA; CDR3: CASSYSTGIQPQHF
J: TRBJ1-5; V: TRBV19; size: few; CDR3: CASSNFQGSNQPQHF
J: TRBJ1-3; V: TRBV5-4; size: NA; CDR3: CASSSSGRNTIYF
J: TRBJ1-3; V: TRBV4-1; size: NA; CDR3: CASSTTPGRGGNTIYF
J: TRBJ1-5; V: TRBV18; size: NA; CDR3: CASSPDKYQPQHF
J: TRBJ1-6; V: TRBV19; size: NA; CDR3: CASKIQQGVSPLHF
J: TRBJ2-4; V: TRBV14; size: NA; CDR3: CASSQAGVKNIQYF
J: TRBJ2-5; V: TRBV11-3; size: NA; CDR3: CASSSPFHRGQETQYF
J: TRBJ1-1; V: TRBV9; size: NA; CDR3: CASSVFGEGTEAFF
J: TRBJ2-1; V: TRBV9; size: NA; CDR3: CASSVVGDSYNEQFF
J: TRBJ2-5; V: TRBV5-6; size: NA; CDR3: CASSLEEETQYF
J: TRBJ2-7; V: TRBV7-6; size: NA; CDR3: CASSLELRQYF
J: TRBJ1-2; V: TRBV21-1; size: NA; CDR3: CASNNQWVITRGYTF
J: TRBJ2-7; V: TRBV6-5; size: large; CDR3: CASSLSDRVLYEQYF
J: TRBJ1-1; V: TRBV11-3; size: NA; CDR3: CASSLDSRTGSKAFF